These 9 T cell receptor beta chains came from one sample sequenced in a study of cytomegalovirus exposure and HLA in healthy donors. Profiling relied on immunoSEQ multiplex PCR, and the TCRdb table lists in-frame clones only, not all of them. The sample contains roughly 150,000 clones, 89% of which appear only once. Sequenced sample: PBMCs. These receptors were obtained from a woman between 18 and 29 years old in good health and CMV-seropositive.

The chain has TRBV21-1 and TRBJ2-7; no check of the table's D call, TRBD2, against the DNA was made. TRBV21-1 is designated a pseudogene. The length of the CDR3 is 14 residues. The DNA of the CDR3 is TGTGCCAGCACCACAAAAAGGAGCTCCTACGAGCAGTACTTC. Translation: CASTTKRSSYEQYF.

The genes are TRBV7-3 and TRBJ2-1; 8 bases are shared with TRBD1. The V gene's germline CDR1 is SGHTA and CDR2 FQGTGA. The CDR3 runs 16 residues. Trimming removed 5 bases from V and 4 bases from J; junction bases left unmatched: 10. CDR3 sequence: CASSPGDRRSYNEQFF. CDR3 DNA sequence: TGTGCCAGCAGCCCCGGGGACAGGAGAAGTTACAATGAGCAGTTCTTC.

This rearrangement joins TRBV6-5 to TRBJ1-5; D is unclear. V was trimmed by 5 bases and J by 7 bases, leaving 12 bases between them. Germline CDR1 and CDR2: MNHEY and SVGAGI. The CDR3 has 13 residues. CDR3 sequence reads: CASSQTTRQPQHF. The CDR3 region has the DNA TGTGCCAGCAGTCAGACGACAAGACAGCCCCAGCATTTT.

The chain couples TRBV27 to TRBJ2-7; TRBD2 agrees at 7 bases. CDR3 size: 16 residues. V trimming: 2 bases; J trimming: 0 bases; junction bases outside the gene matches: 7. Germline CDR1 is MNHEY and CDR2 is SMNVEV (reference sequence). The CDR3, as DNA: TGTGCCAGCAGTTTAAGCCCCGGACTAGTCTCCTACGAGCAGTACTTC. Translation: CASSLSPGLVSYEQYF.

The rearrangement joins TRBV30 to TRBJ1-2; TRBD1 agrees at 7 bases. CDR1 and CDR2 from the germline V gene are GTSNPN and SVGIG (reference sequence). This CDR3 has 14 residues. The V segment lost 8 bases and the J segment 0 bases; nucleotides outside the gene matches: 9. CDR3 loop: CAETRQGANYGYTF. The CDR3 DNA reads TGTGCCGAGACACGACAGGGAGCTAACTATGGCTACACCTTC.

V and J are TRBV7-2 and TRBJ2-7; 15 nucleotides line up with TRBD2. From germline, CDR1 is SGHTA and CDR2 FQGNSA. The J segment lost 6 bases and the V segment lost 2 bases, leaving 8 bases of the junction unmatched. The CDR3 covers 17 residues. CDR3 sequence reads: CASSLSDPGLAGGEQYF. For the CDR3, the DNA is TGTGCCAGCAGCTTAAGTGATCCGGGACTAGCGGGAGGCGAGCAGTACTTC. Together with reference TRBV7-2 and TRBJ2-7, the CDR3 gives the full variable domain: GAGVSQSPSNKVTEKGKDVELRCDPISGHTALYWYRQSLGQGLEFLIYFQGNSAPDKSGLPSDRFSAERTGGSVSTLTIQRTQQEDSAVYLCASSLSDPGLAGGEQYFGPGTRLTVT.

CDR3 bases: TGCAGTGCTAGAGCAGAAAACATTCAGTACTTC. Protein: CSARAENIQYF. The genes are TRBV20-1 and TRBJ2-4; D unresolved. Germline-derived CDR1 and CDR2 are DFQATT and SNEGSKA (reference sequence). The CDR3 loop spans 11 amino acids. V dropped 1 base and J dropped 5 bases, with 3 bases sitting between them.

V is TRBV5-1 and J is TRBJ2-5; TRBD1 matches 8 bases. The V gene's germline CDR1 is SGHRS and CDR2 YFSETQ. The CDR3 has 15 residues. V shed 8 bases and J 2 bases; nucleotides not matched to a gene: 11. Here the CDR3 reads CARTETRTGQETQYF. CDR3 sequence (DNA): TGCGCCAGAACTGAGACTAGGACAGGGCAAGAGACCCAGTACTTC.

This clone was seen a single time. The chain employs TRBV9 and TRBJ2-3; TRBD1 is a possible D gene (5 bases). The CDR3 spans 13 residues. Trimming left V 1 base short and J 4 bases short, with 7 bases between. Per the germline V gene, CDR1 is SGDLS and CDR2 is YYNGEE. The CDR3 reads CASSVRTPDTQYF. As DNA, the CDR3 is TGTGCCAGCAGCGTACGGACACCAGATACGCAGTATTTT. Filled out from reference TRBV9 and TRBJ2-3, the complete variable domain reads DSGVTQTPKHLITATGQRVTLRCSPRSGDLSVYWYQQSLDQGLQFLIQYYNGEERAKGNILERFSAQQFPDLHSELNLSSLELGDSALYFCASSVRTPDTQYFGPGTRLTVL.